The 23 T cell receptor beta chains in this list originate from one sample, sequenced in a study of cytomegalovirus exposure and HLA in healthy donors. With 60 Vbeta and 13 Jbeta primers, the PCR was carried out. Clones were sequenced by immunoSEQ multiplex PCR, and TCRdb holds only the in-frame ones, with some missing. The sample has approximately 290,000 clones; approximately 80% are singletons. The sequenced sample was PBMCs. The receptors shown here come from a girl aged 2 to 9 in good health and CMV-seronegative.

In its sample, this clone was seen a few times. The gene calls are TRBV30 and TRBJ1-1; weak D call: TRBD1 (5 bases). This CDR3 has 14 residues. The germline V gene encodes CDR1 GTSNPN and CDR2 SVGIG (reference sequence). The V and J ends lost 0 bases and 3 bases respectively, with 11 bases between them. CDR3 loop: CAWSVTRGYTEAFF. The CDR3 bases are TGTGCCTGGAGTGTAACCCGGGGGTACACTGAAGCTTTCTTT.

V and J are TRBV11-3 and TRBJ2-3, with TRBD2 matching 7 bases. Germline V gene sequence: CDR1 SGHNT, CDR2 YENEEA. V gave up 11 bases and J gave up 4 bases; unmatched junction bases: 6. The CDR3 is 12 amino acids. In DNA, the CDR3 is TGTGCCGACAGAGCGGGGTCAGATACGCAGTATTTT. Protein sequence: CADRAGSDTQYF. Full variable domain (rest looked up from reference TRBV11-3 and TRBJ2-3): EAGVVQSPRYKIIEKKQPVAFWCNPISGHNTLYWYLQNLGQGPELLIRYENEEAVDDSQLPKDRFSAERLKGVDSTLKIQPAELGDSAVYLCADRAGSDTQYFGPGTRLTVL.

The rearrangement uses TRBV4-1 and TRBJ2-2; 12 positions agree with TRBD2. Losses at the gene ends were 4 bases for V and 3 bases for J; bases not matched to a gene: 12. This CDR3 is built from 19 residues. The V gene's germline CDR1 is MGHRA and CDR2 YSYEKL. CDR3 in amino acids: CASSLRETSGGMDTGELFF. DNA of the CDR3: TGCGCCAGCAGCCTGCGAGAGACTAGCGGGGGAATGGACACCGGGGAGCTGTTTTTT.

With respect to this clone: Mismatch with germline at one junction end may stem from a read error. The chain has TRBV4-1 and TRBJ2-3, with D possibly matching TRBD2 (5 bases). CDR1 MGHRA and CDR2 YSYEKL come from the germline V gene. This CDR3 has 16 amino acids. CDR3 sequence: CASSQGYGSSTDTQYF. Written as DNA, the CDR3 is TGCGCCAGCAGCCAAGGGTACGGTTCTAGCACAGATACACAGTATTTT.

The V gene is TRBV18, the J gene TRBJ1-2, with D tentatively TRBD1 (5 bases). V was pared by 2 bases and J by 6 bases, with 16 bases between. The germline V gene encodes CDR1 KGHSH and CDR2 LQKENI. The CDR3 spans 15 residues. DNA of the CDR3: TGTGCCAGCTCACCATCGACAGTGAATGAACATGGCTACACCTTC. Its translation: CASSPSTVNEHGYTF. Using reference TRBV18 and TRBJ1-2 for the parts outside the CDR3, the full variable domain is NAGVMQNPRHLVRRRGQEARLRCSPMKGHSHVYWYRQLPEEGLKFMVYLQKENIIDESGMPKERFSAEFPKEGPSILRIQQVVRGDSAAYFCASSPSTVNEHGYTFGSGTRLTVV.

Only a few counts were recorded for this clone. V usage is TRBV7-9 and J usage is TRBJ2-5, with TRBD1 matching over 7 bases. V shed 0 bases, J shed 1 base, and the junction held 2 bases outside the gene matches. The CDR3 has 15 amino acids. CDR1 is SEHNR, CDR2 FQNEAQ, per germline (reference sequence). CDR3 coding DNA: TGTGCCAGCAGCTTAGCGGGGACAGTCCAAGAGACCCAGTACTTC. Encoded protein: CASSLAGTVQETQYF.

The rearrangement links TRBV29-1 to TRBJ2-7; a weak D match, TRBD1 (5 bases). Germline lookup yields CDR1 SQVTM and CDR2 ANQGSEA. The CDR3 consists of 14 residues. V shed 3 bases and J shed 2 bases, with 14 bases lying between them. CDR3 sequence (DNA): TGCAGCGTTGACGCCCAGGGTGGGGCCTACGAGCAGTACTTC. It codes for CSVDAQGGAYEQYF.

The chain carries TRBV11-2 and TRBJ2-6; D gene unclear. The V end lost 3 bases, the J end lost 2 bases, and 2 bases lay between the germline ends. Germline V gene sequence: CDR1 SGHAT, CDR2 FQNNGV. The CDR3 loop spans 13 amino acids. CDR3 sequence (DNA): TGTGCCAGCAGCTTCGCTGGGGCCAACGTCCTGACTTTC. It codes for CASSFAGANVLTF.

This clone was counted a single time. The V and J genes are TRBV30 and TRBJ2-2; D remains ambiguous. Trimming removed 0 bases from V and 1 base from J, with 9 bases in between. CDR1 is GTSNPN and CDR2 is SVGIG in the germline V gene (reference sequence). The CDR3 has 15 amino acids. The CDR3 nucleotides read TGTGCCTGGAGTGTAGCAGCGTTGAACACCGGGGAGCTGTTTTTT. It encodes CAWSVAALNTGELFF.

This clone was counted a single time. V and J are TRBV5-4 and TRBJ2-1; 9 bases are a match to TRBD2. The CDR3 has 15 amino acids. Germline V lookup: CDR1 SGHNT, CDR2 YYREEE (reference sequence). Trimming cost V 0 bases and J 3 bases; bases outside gene matches: 1. As DNA, the CDR3 is TGTGCCAGCAGCTTGGGTAGCGGGGGCTACAATGAGCAGTTCTTC. Its protein product is CASSLGSGGYNEQFF.

The rearrangement links TRBV4-2 to TRBJ2-7; 13 nucleotides line up with TRBD2. The CDR3 runs 17 residues. Trimming took 1 base from V and 3 from J; bases not matched to a gene: 6. Germline CDR1 is LGHNA and CDR2 is YNFKEQ. Here the CDR3 reads CASSQGLAGGLVYEQYF. The CDR3 DNA sequence: TGTGCCAGCAGCCAAGGACTAGCGGGAGGTCTTGTCTACGAGCAGTACTTC.

The V and J genes are TRBV7-6 and TRBJ2-5; D may be TRBD2 (6 bases). The CDR3 contains 17 residues. Trimming took 3 bases from V and 3 from J, leaving 20 bases between them. Germline-derived CDR1 and CDR2 are SGHVS and FNYEAQ. This chain's CDR3 is CASSFRKEGPEEETQYF. CDR3 DNA sequence: TGTGCCAGCAGCTTTAGAAAGGAGGGGCCGGAAGAAGAGACCCAGTACTTC.

The chain has TRBV4-2 and TRBJ1-5; perhaps TRBD1 as D (5 bases). Germline V gene data show CDR1 as LGHNA and CDR2 as YNFKEQ. V lost 0 bases and J 5 bases, leaving 8 bases between the germline ends. This CDR3 region has 14 residues. The CDR3 DNA reads TGTGCCAGCAGCCAAGAAGGGGTGCATCAGCCCCAGCATTTT. This sequence encodes CASSQEGVHQPQHF.

This clone has a handful of counts. V is TRBV30 and J is TRBJ2-1; 9 bases fit TRBD2. Germline CDR1 reads GTSNPN; CDR2 reads SVGIG (reference sequence). CDR3 length: 15 residues. Trimming took 3 bases from V and 4 from J; bases not matched to a gene: 7. Written as DNA, the CDR3 is TGTGCCTGGAGGGAGGGGACTAGCAGGTACAATGAGCAGTTCTTC. Residues: CAWREGTSRYNEQFF.

The chain links TRBV18 to TRBJ2-5; TRBD2 agrees at 12 bases. V shed 3 bases and J 2 bases; nucleotides not matched to a gene: 4. Germline CDR1 KGHSH, CDR2 LQKENI. The CDR3 covers 16 residues. The CDR3 is CASSPTSGGGQETQYF. The CDR3, as DNA: TGTGCCAGCTCACCGACTAGCGGGGGAGGTCAAGAGACCCAGTACTTC. The variable domain in full, with the rest retrieved from reference TRBV18 and TRBJ2-5, is NAGVMQNPRHLVRRRGQEARLRCSPMKGHSHVYWYRQLPEEGLKFMVYLQKENIIDESGMPKERFSAEFPKEGPSILRIQQVVRGDSAAYFCASSPTSGGGQETQYFGPGTRLLVL.

The chain uses TRBV27 and TRBJ2-5, with no clear D. V dropped 5 bases and J dropped 4 bases, with 5 bases sitting between them. The CDR3 totals 11 residues. Germline V gives CDR1 MNHEY, CDR2 SMNVEV (reference sequence). CDR3 bases: TGTGCCAGCAGTACGGGAGAGACCCAGTACTTC. Its translation: CASSTGETQYF.

This rearrangement joins TRBV29-1 to TRBJ2-3, with 8 bases lining up with TRBD2. CDR1 is SQVTM and CDR2 is ANQGSEA in the germline V gene. The CDR3 has 18 amino acids. V was pared by 3 bases and J by 3 bases, with 17 bases of the junction left unmatched. The CDR3 spells CSVDRAGDLIRLTDTQYF. The CDR3 region has the DNA TGCAGCGTTGACCGAGCGGGGGACCTTATAAGGTTGACAGATACGCAGTATTTT.

J is TRBJ2-7 and V is TRBV10-3; 10 positions match TRBD1. The CDR3 sequence is 17 residues long. Germline loops: CDR1 ENHRY, CDR2 SYGVKD. V was pared by 5 bases and J by 1 base, with 11 bases of the junction left unmatched. This CDR3 reads CAISQAQGQGISYEQYF. Here the CDR3 DNA reads TGTGCCATCAGTCAGGCCCAGGGACAGGGGATTTCCTACGAGCAGTACTTC.

A word on this clone: An end of the junction differs from the germline gene, which may be a read error. The rearrangement joins TRBV7-9 to TRBJ2-5; 10 bases agree with TRBD2. CDR1 SEHNR and CDR2 FQNEAQ come from the germline V gene (reference sequence). The CDR3 spans 14 residues. The CDR3 sequence: CSSSLAGGQETQYF. Written as DNA, the CDR3 is TGTTCCAGCAGCTTAGCGGGGGGCCAAGAGACCCAGTACTTC.

V and J are TRBV4-1 and TRBJ1-1, with D perhaps matching TRBD1 (6 bases). Germline CDR1 is MGHRA and CDR2 is YSYEKL. The CDR3 has 16 amino acids. V was cut by 4 bases and J by 0 bases, with 15 bases left in between. This CDR3 is CASSPTGQSMNTEAFF. CDR3 DNA sequence: TGCGCCAGCAGCCCCACAGGACAGTCCATGAACACTGAAGCTTTCTTT.

The chain couples TRBV10-3 to TRBJ1-4, with TRBD1 matching 9 bases. The CDR3 is made up of 17 amino acids. V shed 10 bases and J 7 bases; nucleotides not matched to a gene: 19. Germline CDR1 reads ENHRY; CDR2 reads SYGVKD. The CDR3, as DNA: TGTGCCACGTCACTTAATACGTACAGGGGGCTGAGTGAAAAACTGTTTTTT. Encoded protein: CATSLNTYRGLSEKLFF.

J is TRBJ2-2 and V is TRBV28; D perhaps matches TRBD1 (6 bases). The CDR3 runs to 15 residues. Germline lookup yields CDR1 MDHEN and CDR2 SYDVKM. With 0 bases removed from V and 5 bases from J, the gap between germline ends came to 10 bases. The CDR3 sequence: CASSLWATGTGELFF. For the CDR3, the DNA is TGTGCCAGCAGTTTATGGGCCACAGGGACCGGGGAGCTGTTTTTT.

V usage is TRBV28 and J usage is TRBJ1-3; 9 bases line up with TRBD1. This CDR3 spans 19 amino acids. V dropped 5 bases and J dropped 2; count of bases not matched to a gene: 16. Per the germline V gene, CDR1 is MDHEN and CDR2 is SYDVKM. CDR3 bases: TGTGCCAGCAGTGACTGGGACAGGGTACCGTTTCAGGCTGGAAACACCATATATTTT. Translating it yields CASSDWDRVPFQAGNTIYF.